This TCR beta chain was identified during a study of T cells in Graves' hyperthyroidism and ophthalmopathy. The CDR3 is 15 amino acids. The germline V gene encodes CDR1 MNHEY and CDR2 SMNVEV (reference sequence). Trimming took 3 bases from V and 3 from J, leaving 15 bases between them. Study-wide results and limits: Peripheral blood also featured most of the thyroid clonotypes expanded above 0.001.

Amplification targeted TCR beta CDR3 regions from RNA transcripts. The HTBI set primed first-round TCR CDR3 RT-PCR. TCRdb fed the multiplex PCR reads into MiXCR, producing one record per CDR3 protein. Among about 690,000 distinct CDR3 sequences listed, 15% to 20% were seen once. This clonotype was observed many times. What it recognizes is unknown. Each diagnosis drew on symptoms, thyroxine, TRAb, thyroid ultrasound and orbital computed tomography findings. This sequence joins TRBV27 and TRBJ2-7; weak D call: TRBD2 (5 bases). The sequence came from a man between 45 and 60 years old with Graves' hyperthyroidism. Sequencing input: blood. The CDR3 bases are TGTGCCAGCAGTTTTAAGGGTAGAGGACTCTACGAGCAGTACTTC. Translating gives CASSFKGRGLYEQYF.